This T cell receptor beta chain was recorded in a study of T cell clonotyping in hematopoietic cell transplantation (dated by TCRdb to 2020 to 2022). For the study in its entirety: The study collected around 150 blood samples from 35 consecutive transplant recipients and their related donors. Recruitment of patients ran from 2015 to early 2017, and follow-up continued until late 2020 or until death. The full study reports these points: After transplant, TCR diversity in recipients dropped, and pathologically expanded clonotypes climbed progressively between day 30 and day 180. Sample size was limited, and cells were not sorted, so CD4 and CD8 repertoire contributions could not be separated. Broader posttransplant TCR repertoire diversity was predicted by donor and pretransplant recipient Inverse Simpson Index values. Just a small fraction of recipient repertoires overlapped with donor repertoires, and more than 97% appeared de novo at the given depth.

This clone was recorded only once. Its antigen remains unidentified. Base qualities are not provided; no much larger clone lies one nucleotide away. Blood samples for TCR beta sequencing were given by related transplant donors. Using Nuclei Lysis Solution, genomic DNA was extracted from unfractionated peripheral blood mononuclear cells that were either fresh or cryopreserved. With the immunoSEQ assay, which is a bias-controlled multiplex PCR relying on V- and J-specific primers, TCR beta CDR3 regions were amplified from genomic DNA. In a second PCR step, a proprietary barcode and Illumina adapter sequences were attached to the CDR3 amplicons. CDR3 libraries were sequenced on an Illumina MiSeq instrument. The paper's processing steps were these. Export and quality control were done with immunoSEQ Analyzer 3.0, while downstream analyses used R Bioconductor and Immunarch. Only productive rearrangements within the normalized downsampled data set were used in the calculation of repertoire metrics. Clonotypes larger than 5 templates in the normalized cohort were defined as pathologically expanded. The Inverse Simpson Index was used to measure repertoire diversity. CMV-specificity analyses were carried out on the non-normalized data set to capture all clonotypes. Drawn from immuneACCESS, this table holds only the in-frame rearrangements with V and J called that TCRdb kept. Clones are partly lost; checked studies trace under half to an unresolved V gene and leave the rest unexplained. That table gives V, J and clone size, and the DNA gave D and trimming. The sample includes 69,000 or so clones, with about 94% observed a single time. Jointly, the top ten make up around 1.5% of the sample.

Spanning cysteine to phenylalanine, the CDR3 consists of 15 amino acids. Kept here is only the CDR3 DNA, which spans 45 bases and is read in frame from base 1. The germline V gene gives CDR1 as MDHEN and CDR2 as SYDVKM. Trimming costs V 6 bases and J 4 bases, and their ends lie 16 bases apart. This clonotype was obtained from a man in his forties or fifties in good health. Some clones in this sample may be carry-over from other donors' samples. The rearrangement joined TRBV28 to TRBJ1-5, with the D segment identity uncertain. Input material: peripheral blood mononuclear cells. The sequenced DNA is TGTGCCAGCAGCCCGGGCCAGAGCCTAAATCAGCCCCAGCATTTT. This encodes CASSPGQSLNQPQHF.